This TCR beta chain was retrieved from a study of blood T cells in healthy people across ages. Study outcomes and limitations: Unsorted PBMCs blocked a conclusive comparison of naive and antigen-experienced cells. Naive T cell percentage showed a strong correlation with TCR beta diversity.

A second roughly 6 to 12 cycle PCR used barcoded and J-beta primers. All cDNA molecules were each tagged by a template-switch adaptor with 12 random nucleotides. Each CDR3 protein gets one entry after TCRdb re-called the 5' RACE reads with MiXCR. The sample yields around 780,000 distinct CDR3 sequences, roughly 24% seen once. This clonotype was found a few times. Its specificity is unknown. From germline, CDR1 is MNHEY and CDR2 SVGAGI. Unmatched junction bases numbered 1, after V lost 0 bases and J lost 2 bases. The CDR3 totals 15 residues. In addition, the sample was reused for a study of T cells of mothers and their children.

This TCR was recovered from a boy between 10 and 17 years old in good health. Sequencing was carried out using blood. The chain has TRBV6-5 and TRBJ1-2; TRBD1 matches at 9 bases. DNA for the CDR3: TGTGCCAGCAGTTACTCGACAGGGGGGAACTATGGCTACACCTTC. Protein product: CASSYSTGGNYGYTF.